What follows describes a single T cell receptor beta chain. No antigen is known for it. The data originate from a study of shared clonotypes between healthy human individuals. Study overall: Participating donors consisted of two women and a few men aged 18 to 49. Findings and limits, study-wide: Genetic and exposure-history diversity was limited by the small donor number. The study generally estimated greater richness for naive than memory subsets.

Per the study methods: In the immunoSEQ data, sequences were junction-only and lacked quality scores, so filtering differed. Method: immunoSEQ multiplex PCR; TCRdb's copy keeps in-frame clones and lacks some. V and J calls and clone size are copied from that table; D and trimming were computed from the DNA. Among about 2 million clones, about 95% were seen once, and the ten largest hold around 1.2%. Naive CD8 cells comprised CD45RO-negative, CCR7-positively selected cells, excluding terminally differentiated effector memory CD45RA+ cells. The sequencing sample was made of naive CD8+ T cells sorted from blood. The receptor was derived from a man between 18 and 29 years old in good health.

Written as DNA, the CDR3 is TGTGCCAGCAGTTTGGCGGGGGGTCTGGAAGAGCAGTACTTC. Translation: CASSLAGGLEEQYF. This chain uses TRBV28 with TRBJ2-7; 8 bases fit TRBD2. Germline V CDR1 and CDR2: MDHEN, SYDVKM. This CDR3 contains 14 residues. The junction had 8 bases not matched to a gene; V was cut back by 3 bases and J by 7 bases.